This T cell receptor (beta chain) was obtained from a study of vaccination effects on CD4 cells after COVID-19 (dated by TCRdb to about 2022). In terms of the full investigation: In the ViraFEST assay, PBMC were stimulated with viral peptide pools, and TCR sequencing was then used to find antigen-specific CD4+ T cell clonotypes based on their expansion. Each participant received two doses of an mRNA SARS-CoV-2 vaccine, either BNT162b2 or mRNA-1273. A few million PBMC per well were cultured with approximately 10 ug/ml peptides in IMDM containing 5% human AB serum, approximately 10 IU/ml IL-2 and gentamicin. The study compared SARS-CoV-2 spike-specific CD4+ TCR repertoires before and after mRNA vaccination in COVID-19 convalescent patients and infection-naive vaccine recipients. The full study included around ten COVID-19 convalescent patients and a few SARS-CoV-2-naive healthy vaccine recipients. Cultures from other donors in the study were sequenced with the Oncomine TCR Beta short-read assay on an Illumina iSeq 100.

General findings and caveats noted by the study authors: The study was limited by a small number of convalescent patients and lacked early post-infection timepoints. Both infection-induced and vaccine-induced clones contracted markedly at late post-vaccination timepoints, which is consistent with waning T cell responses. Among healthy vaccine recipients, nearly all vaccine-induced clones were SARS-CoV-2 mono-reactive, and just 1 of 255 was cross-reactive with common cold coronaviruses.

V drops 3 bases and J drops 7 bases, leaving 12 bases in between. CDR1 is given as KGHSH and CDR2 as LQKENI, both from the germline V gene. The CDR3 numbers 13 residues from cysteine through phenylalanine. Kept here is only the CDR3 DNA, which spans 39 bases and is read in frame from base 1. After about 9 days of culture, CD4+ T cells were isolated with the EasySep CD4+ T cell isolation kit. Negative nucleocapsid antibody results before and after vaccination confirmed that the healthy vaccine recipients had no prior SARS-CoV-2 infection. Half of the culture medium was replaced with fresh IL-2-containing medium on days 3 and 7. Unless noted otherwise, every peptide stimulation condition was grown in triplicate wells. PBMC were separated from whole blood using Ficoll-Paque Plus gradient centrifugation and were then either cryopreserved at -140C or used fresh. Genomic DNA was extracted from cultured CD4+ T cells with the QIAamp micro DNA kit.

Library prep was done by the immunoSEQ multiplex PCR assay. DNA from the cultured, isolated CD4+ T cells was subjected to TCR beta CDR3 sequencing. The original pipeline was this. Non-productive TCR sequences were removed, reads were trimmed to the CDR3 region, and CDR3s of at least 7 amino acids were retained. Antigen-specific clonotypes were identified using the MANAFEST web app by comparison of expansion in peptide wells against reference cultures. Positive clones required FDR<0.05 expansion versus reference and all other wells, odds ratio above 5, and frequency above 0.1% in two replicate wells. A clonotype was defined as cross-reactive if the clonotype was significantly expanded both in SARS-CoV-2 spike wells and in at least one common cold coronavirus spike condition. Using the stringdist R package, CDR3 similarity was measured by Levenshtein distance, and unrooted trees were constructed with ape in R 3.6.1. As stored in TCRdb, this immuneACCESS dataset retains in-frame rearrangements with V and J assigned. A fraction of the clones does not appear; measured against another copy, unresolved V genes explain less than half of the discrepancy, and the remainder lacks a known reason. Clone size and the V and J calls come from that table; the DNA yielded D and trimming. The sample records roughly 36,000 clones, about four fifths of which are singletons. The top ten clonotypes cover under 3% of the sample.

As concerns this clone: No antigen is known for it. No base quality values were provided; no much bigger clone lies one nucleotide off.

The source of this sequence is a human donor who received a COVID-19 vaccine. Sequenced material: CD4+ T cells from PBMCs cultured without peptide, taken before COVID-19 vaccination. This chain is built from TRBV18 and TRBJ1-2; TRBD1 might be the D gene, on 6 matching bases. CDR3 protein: CASSPRGTGGYTF. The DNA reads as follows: TGTGCCAGCTCACCGAGGGGGACGGGTGGCTACACCTTC.